The 2 T cell receptor beta chains reported below all come from one sample, sequenced in a study of radiotherapy plus CTLA-4 blockade in lung cancer. Libraries were prepared by immunoSEQ multiplex PCR; TCRdb keeps only in-frame clonotypes and omits some of them. This table holds over 100,000 clones, about 80% found once. Sample: peripheral blood, taken from a patient treated with radiotherapy plus ipilimumab. Receptors originate from a human donor with non-small cell lung cancer that progressed on radiotherapy plus ipilimumab. Some clones in this sample may be carry-over from other donors' samples.

The chain uses TRBV30 and TRBJ2-7; D possibly matches TRBD1 or TRBD2 (6 bases each). V was shortened by 3 bases and J by 7 bases, with 13 bases between the two germline ends. Looked up from germline, CDR1 is GTSNPN and CDR2 is SVGIG (reference sequence). This CDR3 has 12 residues. CDR3 in DNA: TGTGCCTGGAGGAACAGGGCGGGGGAGCAGTACTTC. Translated: CAWRNRAGEQYF.

This chain links TRBV10-3 with TRBJ2-7; D may be TRBD1 (6 bases). CDR1 and CDR2 (germline): ENHRY, SYGVKD. CDR3 length: 12 residues. Trimming removed 2 bases at V and 12 bases at J, with 14 bases between. The CDR3 bases are TGTGCCATCAGTGAGGTGGGCCAGGGGCCGTACTTC. Translated, it gives CAISEVGQGPYF.